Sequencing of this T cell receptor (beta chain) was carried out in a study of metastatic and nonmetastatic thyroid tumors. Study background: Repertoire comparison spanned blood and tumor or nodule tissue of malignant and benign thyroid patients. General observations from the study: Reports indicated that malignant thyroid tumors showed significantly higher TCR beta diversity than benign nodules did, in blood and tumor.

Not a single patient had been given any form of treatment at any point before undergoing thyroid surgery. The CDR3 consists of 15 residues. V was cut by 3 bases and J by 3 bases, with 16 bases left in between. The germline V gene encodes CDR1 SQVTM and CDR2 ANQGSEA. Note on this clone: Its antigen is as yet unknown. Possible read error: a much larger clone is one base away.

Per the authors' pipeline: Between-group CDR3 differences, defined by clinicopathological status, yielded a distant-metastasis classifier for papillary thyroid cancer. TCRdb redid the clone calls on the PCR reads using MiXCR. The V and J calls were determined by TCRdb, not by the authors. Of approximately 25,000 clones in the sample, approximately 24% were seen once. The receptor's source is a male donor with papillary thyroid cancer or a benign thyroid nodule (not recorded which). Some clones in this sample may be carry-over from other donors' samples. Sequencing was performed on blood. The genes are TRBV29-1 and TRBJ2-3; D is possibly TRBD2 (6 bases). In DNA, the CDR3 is TGCAGCGTTGACCGGTCTAGCGAGGGAACAGATACGCAGTATTTT. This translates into CSVDRSSEGTDTQYF.